This is a list of T cell receptor beta chains from one sample in a study of blood T cells in healthy people across ages. A single record per CDR3 protein comes from TCRdb applying MiXCR to the 5' RACE reads. The table has around 1,700,000 distinct CDR3 sequences, approximately 30% seen once. The sequenced sample consisted of blood. These TCRs come from a woman between 25 and 40 years old in good health. Each CDR3 is given without its conserved first and last residue.

TRBV7-9	TRBJ1-2	ASSLARTDVYGYT
TRBV7-9	TRBJ2-3	ASSPSGLVPDTQY
TRBV20-1	TRBJ1-5	SATQGGGSSNQPQH
TRBV13	TRBJ2-7	ASRAGNYEQY
TRBV5-6	TRBJ2-7	ASSMTGTVYEQY
TRBV19	TRBJ1-5	ASSSPGRQNQPQH
TRBV19	TRBJ1-4	ASSILTAYPRGKLF
TRBV2	TRBJ2-4	ASSGQGPRGIQY
TRBV14	TRBJ2-7	ASSRQGVGEQY
TRBV15	TRBJ1-2	ATSREGFSGGYT
TRBV29-1	TRBJ1-2	GVDAQGYGYT
TRBV5-1	TRBJ2-7	ASSLVAGANERY